Listed below are T cell receptor beta chains from one sample, sequenced in a study of blood T cells in healthy people across ages. TCRdb processed the 5' RACE reads anew with MiXCR; each CDR3 protein has one entry. The table lists approximately 1.5 million distinct CDR3 sequences, about 31% of them singletons. Sequenced input: blood. The receptors were gathered from a woman aged 25 to 45 in good health. Each CDR3 is given with its conserved first and last residue. The order of the fields is J gene, D gene, V gene, clone size, CDR3 protein, CDR3 DNA. The D gene is left open where the match is weak. Clone size appears in some rows only: once, few, many, or a class for an expanded clone.

>TRBJ1-2|TRBD1|TRBV28|many
CASSQGTGLYGYTF
TGTGCCAGCAGCCAAGGGACAGGGCTCTATGGCTACACCTTC
>TRBJ2-2|NA|TRBV29-1|NA
CSVRLGGTGELFF
TGCAGCGTCCGTTTGGGGGGCACCGGGGAGCTGTTTTTT
>TRBJ1-2|TRBD1|TRBV20-1|once
CSATYRGGYTF
TGCAGTGCTACCTACAGGGGTGGCTACACCTTC
>TRBJ2-7|TRBD2|TRBV7-8|NA
CASSVTSGSFGYEQYF
TGTGCCAGCAGCGTCACTAGCGGGAGTTTCGGCTACGAGCAGTACTTC
>TRBJ2-7|TRBD1|TRBV28|few
CASSDTGTGSHEQYF
TGTGCCAGCAGCGACACGGGGACAGGGTCCCACGAGCAGTACTTC
>TRBJ2-7|NA|TRBV10-3|few
CAIRAVQGYEQYF
TGTGCCATCAGGGCCGTCCAAGGCTACGAGCAGTACTTC
>TRBJ2-5|NA|TRBV6-5|few
CASSYSQTQYF
TGTGCCAGCAGTTACTCACAGACCCAGTACTTC
>TRBJ1-6|NA|TRBV25-1|NA
CASSEGDNSPLHF
TGTGCCAGCAGTGAGGGGGACAACTCACCCCTCCACTTT
>TRBJ1-5|NA|TRBV3-1|NA
CASSQTWNQPQHF
TGTGCCAGCAGCCAAACGTGGAATCAGCCCCAGCATTTT
>TRBJ1-2|NA|TRBV28|NA
CASSSHQGQGYTF
TGTGCCAGCAGTTCACACCAGGGGCAGGGCTACACCTTC
>TRBJ2-7|TRBD2|TRBV10-2|NA
CAGSDLGTSEYEQYF
TGCGCCGGCAGTGATCTGGGGACTAGCGAATACGAGCAGTACTTC
>TRBJ1-5|NA|TRBV20-1|once
CSAGQINQPQHF
TGCAGTGCTGGACAGATCAATCAGCCCCAGCATTTT
>TRBJ2-3|TRBD2|TRBV12-3/TRBV12-4|NA
CASTSLRPGRNTDTQYF
TGTGCCAGCACCTCCTTGCGACCCGGGAGGAACACAGATACGCAGTATTTT
>TRBJ2-3|TRBD2|TRBV3-1|NA
CASSQDVSGGGRDTQYF
TGTGCCAGCAGCCAAGATGTCAGCGGGGGTGGGCGAGATACGCAGTATTTT
>TRBJ2-7|NA|TRBV11-2|NA
CASSSGGGRNYEQYF
TGTGCCAGCAGCTCCGGGGGTGGACGGAACTACGAGCAGTACTTC
>TRBJ2-5|NA|TRBV6-1|NA
CASHLDQLGAQYF
TGTGCCAGCCATCTGGACCAATTGGGGGCCCAGTACTTC
>TRBJ2-7|TRBD1|TRBV7-6|NA
CASSLGTGMFHEQYF
TGTGCCAGCAGCTTGGGGACAGGGATGTTTCACGAGCAGTACTTC
>TRBJ2-6|TRBD1|TRBV27|few
CASSLAGTGVSGANVLTF
TGTGCCAGCAGTTTAGCCGGGACAGGAGTGTCTGGGGCCAACGTCCTGACTTTC
>TRBJ2-1|TRBD2|TRBV4-1|few
CASSQPIASGRFNEQFF
TGCGCCAGCAGCCAGCCTATTGCTAGCGGGAGGTTCAATGAGCAGTTCTTC
>TRBJ2-1|TRBD2|TRBV7-2|once
CASSSYGLAGAAREFF
TGTGCCAGCAGTTCTTACGGTCTAGCGGGGGCCGCGAGGGAGTTCTTC
>TRBJ2-7|TRBD2|TRBV5-6|NA
CASGEGLAGYEQYF
TGTGCCAGCGGCGAGGGACTAGCGGGATACGAGCAGTACTTC
>TRBJ2-1|NA|TRBV2|few
CASSGFVGTYNEQFF
TGTGCCAGCAGTGGGTTTGTGGGAACCTACAATGAGCAGTTCTTC
>TRBJ2-7|NA|TRBV9|few
CASSCGKQGTLCGEQYF
TGTGCCAGCAGCTGCGGGAAACAGGGTACCCTTTGCGGCGAGCAGTACTTC
>TRBJ2-3|NA|TRBV20-1|NA
CSARNPTRTTDTQYF
TGCAGTGCTAGGAATCCCACGAGAACCACAGATACGCAGTATTTT
>TRBJ1-4|NA|TRBV5-1|NA
CASSPLGPYEKLFF
TGCGCCAGCAGCCCACTGGGGCCTTATGAAAAACTGTTTTTT
>TRBJ2-3|TRBD2|TRBV28|NA
CASSLPWTLAGSTDTQYF
TGTGCCAGCAGTCTCCCCTGGACCCTAGCGGGGTCCACAGATACGCAGTATTTT